These T cell receptor beta chains were read from a single sample in a study of blood T cell repertoires in COVID-19. TCRdb's table, derived via immunoSEQ multiplex PCR, lists solely in-frame clones and lacks some. The sample holds approximately 300,000 clones, under 90% seen once. Sequencing was performed on PBMCs or T cells enriched from blood (not recorded which). The receptors were sampled from a man between 25 and 39 years old who had recovered from COVID-19. CDR3s include the opening cysteine and the closing phenylalanine or tryptophan. A D gene is named only where the DNA matches it firmly. Expanded clones get a size class; other rows say once, few or many, or leave the size out.

j_call clone_size d_call v_call cdr3_nt cdr3_aa
TRBJ2-5 once . TRBV4-1 TGCGCCAGCAGCCGTCCCCAGTCGTCCCAGTACTTC CASSRPQSSQYF
TRBJ2-1 . . TRBV7-9 TGTGCCAGCAGCTTTGAGGAAAACAATGAGCAGTTCTTC CASSFEENNEQFF
TRBJ2-1 . TRBD1 TRBV3-1/TRBV3-2 TGTGCCACCTCCAGTCGGGACAGGGGTTACAATGAGCAGTTCTTC CATSSRDRGYNEQFF
TRBJ2-5 . . TRBV29-1 TGCAGCCTCGGGCGGGGGCCGGCCCAAGAGACCCAGTACTTC CSLGRGPAQETQYF
TRBJ1-1 . . TRBV5-1 TGCGCCAGCAGCTGGGCCGCGCGACAGGCCAACCCGAGGACTGAAGCTTTCTTT CASSWAARQANPRTEAFF
TRBJ1-1 . . TRBV7-2 TGTGCCAGCAGCCCTGTTCACTACACTGAAGCTTTCTTT CASSPVHYTEAFF
TRBJ1-2 . TRBD1 TRBV12-5 TGTGCTAGTGGTTTGGGACAGGGAAACTATGGCTACACCTTC CASGLGQGNYGYTF
TRBJ1-5 . TRBD1 TRBV20-1 TGCAGTGCTAGTTCTCGTACAGGGGGTAATCAGCCCCAGCATTTT CSASSRTGGNQPQHF
TRBJ2-7 . . TRBV10-3 TGTGCCATCAGTGAATTGGGTGGAGGGGCCTACGAGCAGTACTTC CAISELGGGAYEQYF
TRBJ2-7 . TRBD1 TRBV5-5 TGTGCCAGCAGCCCGACAGGGTACGAGCAGTACTTC CASSPTGYEQYF
TRBJ1-3 . TRBD1 TRBV19 TGTGCCAGTAGTACAGGGACAGGGATAGGAAACACCATATATTTT CASSTGTGIGNTIYF
TRBJ1-2 once . TRBV4-1 TGCGCCAGCAGCCAAGCCGGGGGCTATGGCTACACCTTC CASSQAGGYGYTF
TRBJ1-2 . TRBD1 TRBV28 TGTGCCATCCCTACAGGGGGCCCTAACTATGGCTACACCTTC CAIPTGGPNYGYTF
TRBJ1-2 . . TRBV2 TGTGCCAGCAAAATTACAGGGTTAAACTATGGCTACACCTTC CASKITGLNYGYTF
TRBJ2-5 . TRBD2 TRBV3-1/TRBV3-2 TGTGCCAGCAGCCAAGCAGCGGGGGGAAGGGAGACCCAGTACTTC CASSQAAGGRETQYF
TRBJ1-3 . TRBD1 TRBV2 TGTGCCAGCAGGGACAGGGCCGGAAACACCATATATTTT CASRDRAGNTIYF
TRBJ2-1 once TRBD2 TRBV19 TGTGCCAGTAGAGGGACTAGCGGGATATTTGAGCAGTTCTTC CASRGTSGIFEQFF
TRBJ2-3 . TRBD2 TRBV5-4 TGTGCCAGCAGCTTGATCGAGCGGGAAACGCAGTATTTT CASSLIERETQYF
TRBJ1-1 . . TRBV6-5 TGTGCCAGCAGTTACACGGAGGGCCCTGAAGCTTTCTTT CASSYTEGPEAFF
TRBJ2-1 . . TRBV6-5 TGTGCCAGCAGTCTCTCTAGCAGGTCCTACAATGAGCAGTTCTTC CASSLSSRSYNEQFF
TRBJ2-3 . TRBD2 TRBV3-1/TRBV3-2 TGTGCCAGCAGCCAGGATACCGGGACTAGGATCAACACAGATACGCAGTATTTT CASSQDTGTRINTDTQYF
TRBJ2-1 . TRBD2 TRBV6-5 TGTGCCAGCAGCCCAGGGGATAGCGGGATCAATGAGCAGTTCTTC CASSPGDSGINEQFF
TRBJ2-1 . . TRBV4-1 TGCGCCAGCGGGGGCTTCCCTCTGCGCTATGAGCAGTTCTTC CASGGFPLRYEQFF
TRBJ2-1 . . TRBV7-2 TGTGCCAGCAGCTTAGTCCAGTACAATGAGCAGTTCTTC CASSLVQYNEQFF
TRBJ1-6 . TRBD1 TRBV18 TGTGCCAGCTCACCACCGACAGGGGGCCGTAATTCACCCCTCCACTTT CASSPPTGGRNSPLHF
TRBJ1-1 . . TRBV11-3 TGTGCCAGCAGCCAAGGTCCCCGAGAGACAAAGGCTTTCTTT CASSQGPRETKAFF
TRBJ2-2 . TRBD1 TRBV5-8 TGTGCCAGCAGCCTGACAGGGCGTGGGGCAACCGGGGAGCTGTTTTTT CASSLTGRGATGELFF
TRBJ1-1 . . TRBV7-2 TGTGCCAGCAGCTTACAGACAGCCAACACTGAAGCTTTCTTT CASSLQTANTEAFF
TRBJ2-7 . TRBD2 TRBV7-2 TGTGCCAGCAGCCGCAGCTGGACTAGCGGATACGAGCAGTACTTC CASSRSWTSGYEQYF